This T cell receptor beta chain was recovered during a study of cytomegalovirus exposure and HLA in healthy donors. Study-wide results and caveats: An Asian-associated ancestry cluster reportedly showed fewer N-insertions than the roughly 700-donor mean in a later analysis. Per a prior analysis, the majority of TCR beta V segments were productive roughly 90% or roughly 30% of the time.

In the case of this clone: Its specificity is not known.

Primers: 60 Vbeta forward and 13 Jbeta reverse. Profiling relied on immunoSEQ multiplex PCR, and the TCRdb table lists in-frame clones only, not all of them. The repertoire holds 200,000 or so clones, 75% to 80% seen once, with about 5.6% in the top ten. This CDR3 has 14 residues. Trimming pared 2 bases from V and 6 bases from J, leaving 12 bases between. The germline gives CDR1 SGHKS, CDR2 YYEKEE (reference sequence). Sequenced: PBMCs. The source of this sequence is a woman aged 30 to 39 in good health and CMV-seropositive. The chain is built from TRBV5-5 and TRBJ2-1; maybe TRBD2 (6 bases). The DNA for the CDR3 is TGTGCCAGCAGCTTACCGGGAGCGGGCAATGAGCAGTTCTTC. Translating it yields CASSLPGAGNEQFF.